This T cell receptor (beta chain) was recovered during a study of T cell responses to AZD1222 COVID-19 vaccine. General observations from the study: CD4 TCRs linked to vaccination spanned spike, dominating at 160-218 and 743-854.

TCRdb keeps only in-frame clones here, not all; method: immunoSEQ multiplex PCR. The top ten hold approximately 0.98% of the sample, which has 160,000 or so clones, about 90% seen once. CDR3 length: 15 amino acids. V dropped 4 bases and J dropped 3; count of bases not matched to a gene: 6. CDR1 and CDR2 (germline): MGHRA, YSYEKL. For this clone: What it recognizes is unknown.

This chain uses TRBV4-1 with TRBJ2-7, with 10 bases identical to TRBD2. The clonotype originates from an adult who received the AZD1222 COVID-19 vaccine. The starting material was peripheral blood, obtained 28 days after the second AZD1222 dose. The CDR3 sequence is CASSRGLARNYEQYF. The CDR3, as DNA: TGCGCCAGCAGCCGGGGACTAGCGAGGAACTACGAGCAGTACTTC.